This paragraph covers one T cell receptor beta chain sequence. Its cognate antigen is unknown. Measured with immunoSEQ multiplex PCR; TCRdb has only the in-frame clones, and not every one. The repertoire includes about 49,000 clones, less than 85% of them detected once, and about a fifth sits in the top ten. These data originate in a study of OX40 agonist ivuxolimab in advanced cancers. The study, taken as a whole, reports: Dosing at 0.1 to 3.0 mg/kg was accompanied by clonal expansion of CD4+ and CD8+ blood T cells by week 6.

This CDR3 is built from 17 residues. Looked up from germline, CDR1 is LGHNA and CDR2 is YNFKEQ. The junction had 7 bases not matched to a gene; V was cut back by 1 base and J by 2 bases. The sequencing here drew on CD4+ or CD8+ T cells sorted from blood, taken in a trial of the OX40 agonist ivuxolimab. The TCR originated in an adult with an advanced solid tumor such as melanoma, head and neck, liver or kidney cancer. V is TRBV4-2 and J is TRBJ2-3; 9 nucleotides match TRBD2. The CDR3 DNA reads TGTGCCAGCAGCCAAGTGGATGCGGGGGGGAACACAGATACGCAGTATTTT. Translating it yields CASSQVDAGGNTDTQYF.